The 15 T cell receptor beta chains below were found in one sample sequenced in a study of blood T cell repertoires in COVID-19. Produced via immunoSEQ multiplex PCR; TCRdb's table is partial and in-frame only. This sample yields over 200,000 clones, of which about 84% are seen a single time; 1.5% to 2% belongs to the top ten. The sample taken for sequencing was PBMCs or T cells enriched from blood (not recorded which). The source of these receptors is a man aged 55-75 years who had recovered from COVID-19.

The chain recombines TRBV5-8 with TRBJ2-6, with D possibly being TRBD1 (5 bases). Between the trimmed V and J ends, which lost 2 bases and 0 bases, there was a span of 15 bases. The CDR3 extends over 18 amino acids. Germline V gene lookup returns CDR1 SGHTS and CDR2 YDEGEE. The CDR3 DNA follows: TGTGCCAGCAGCTTCACAGGAGCTAAGATCTCTGGGGCCAACGTCCTGACTTTC. Amino acids: CASSFTGAKISGANVLTF.

The rearrangement uses TRBV3-1 (or the pseudogene TRBV3-2) and TRBJ2-7, with 9 bases aligning to TRBD1. The CDR3 contains 14 residues. Trimming at V came to 3 bases and at J to 4 bases, leaving 4 bases not matched to a gene. Germline loops: CDR1 LGHDT, CDR2 YNNKEL (reference sequence). Here the CDR3 reads CASSQWDRAYEQYF. The CDR3 DNA reads TGTGCCAGCAGCCAGTGGGACAGGGCGTACGAGCAGTACTTC.

This clone has just one count. The chain uses TRBV19 and TRBJ2-5; 10 nucleotides agree with TRBD2. The CDR3 sequence is 16 residues long. Germline loops: CDR1 LNHDA, CDR2 SQIVND (reference sequence). V was clipped by 6 bases and J by 3 bases; unmatched bases: 10. The CDR3 region is CASSHLLAGREETQYF. The CDR3 DNA follows: TGTGCCAGTAGCCATTTACTAGCGGGGCGGGAAGAGACCCAGTACTTC. The full variable domain, its missing parts supplied by reference TRBV19 and TRBJ2-5, is DGGITQSPKYLFRKEGQNVTLSCEQNLNHDAMYWYRQDPGQGLRLIYYSQIVNDFQKGDIAEGYSVSREKKESFPLTVTSAQKNPTAFYLCASSHLLAGREETQYFGPGTRLLVL.

The chain couples TRBV11-2 to TRBJ2-7, with 15 bases fitting TRBD2. Germline assignment: CDR1 SGHAT and CDR2 FQNNGV. V lost 5 bases to trimming and J lost 5 bases; unmatched junction nucleotides: 4. The CDR3 runs 15 residues. The CDR3 DNA is TGTGCCAGCAGCCCGAGGACTAGCGGGGGGGACGAGCAGTACTTC. It encodes CASSPRTSGGDEQYF.

The V gene is TRBV2, the J gene TRBJ1-4, with D unclear. Germline V CDR1 and CDR2: SNHLY, FYNNEI. This CDR3 is 18 amino acids long. The V end was cut by 5 bases, the J end by 1 base, with 20 bases between. The CDR3 sequence is CASSPREVGRKTNEKLFF. The CDR3 DNA follows: TGTGCCAGCAGTCCACGTGAAGTAGGGAGGAAAACTAATGAAAAACTGTTTTTT.

The gene calls are TRBV5-6 and TRBJ1-2; 9 bases match TRBD1. This CDR3 is built from 15 residues. Trimming cost V 5 bases and J 5 bases; bases outside gene matches: 10. CDR1 and CDR2 (germline): SGHDT, YYEEEE. The CDR3 region is CASSHTSGTGYGYTF. Written as DNA, the CDR3 is TGTGCCAGCAGTCATACTTCCGGGACAGGGTATGGCTACACCTTC. Full variable domain (outside the CDR3, taken from reference TRBV5-6 and TRBJ1-2): DAGVTQSPTHLIKTRGQQVTLRCSPKSGHDTVSWYQQALGQGPQFIFQYYEEEERQRGNFPDRFSGHQFPNYSSELNVNALLLGDSALYLCASSHTSGTGYGYTFGSGTRLTVV.

For the CDR3, the DNA is TGTGCCAGCAGACGCCGGGACAGGGGCTTGTACGAGCAGTACTTC. This sequence encodes CASRRRDRGLYEQYF. The rearrangement uses TRBV6-5 and TRBJ2-7; 10 positions match TRBD1. With V trimmed by 6 bases and J by 4 bases, 9 bases remained unmatched. The CDR3 has 15 amino acids. Per the germline V gene, CDR1 is MNHEY and CDR2 is SVGAGI.

This chain links TRBV11-2 with TRBJ2-7, with TRBD2 as a possible D gene (6 bases). The CDR3 is 12 residues long. Trimming pared 4 bases from V and 7 bases from J, leaving 11 bases between. Germline V gene lookup returns CDR1 SGHAT and CDR2 FQNNGV. CDR3 nucleotides: TGTGCCAGCAGCTCCCTGGGAGGAGAGCAGTACTTC. It specifies CASSSLGGEQYF.

The J gene is TRBJ2-7, the V gene TRBV4-3; 11 bases map to TRBD2. CDR1 LGHNA and CDR2 YSLEER come from the germline V gene. CDR3 length: 17 amino acids. The J segment lost 2 bases and the V segment lost 1 base, leaving 7 bases of the junction unmatched. CDR3 sequence: CASSQGPLAGDPYEQYF. In DNA, the CDR3 is TGCGCCAGCAGCCAAGGCCCACTAGCGGGGGACCCCTACGAGCAGTACTTC.

V and J are TRBV5-1 and TRBJ2-3, with TRBD2 matching over 10 bases. The junction had 6 bases not matched to a gene; V was cut back by 4 bases and J by 4 bases. The germline gives CDR1 SGHRS, CDR2 YFSETQ. The CDR3 runs to 15 residues. The chain's CDR3 is CASSAQRGGADTQYF. DNA of the CDR3: TGCGCCAGCAGCGCCCAGCGGGGGGGCGCAGATACGCAGTATTTT.

This sequence joins TRBV4-2 and TRBJ1-5; D perhaps matches TRBD1 (5 bases). The germline gives CDR1 LGHNA, CDR2 YNFKEQ. This CDR3 has 16 amino acids. The ends were cut back, 3 bases at V and 0 bases at J, with 12 bases in the middle. The DNA for the CDR3 is TGTGCCAGCAGCCAGGGGGGGGAGGGTAGCAATCAGCCCCAGCATTTT. Translated, it gives CASSQGGEGSNQPQHF.

Worth noting for this clone: A read error may produce the germline difference seen at one junction end. The V and J genes are TRBV7-8 and TRBJ1-3; 7 bases map to TRBD1. The CDR3 is 14 residues long. CDR1 and CDR2 (germline): SGHVS, FQNEAQ. The DNA of the CDR3 is TGTGTCAGCAGCACTAGGGGGCGCGGAAACACCATATATTTT. This encodes CVSSTRGRGNTIYF.

This rearrangement joins TRBV2 to TRBJ2-5, with D possibly being TRBD2 (7 bases). Germline CDR1 SNHLY, CDR2 FYNNEI. V was shortened by 7 bases and J by 4 bases, with 19 bases between the two germline ends. CDR3 length: 15 residues. The CDR3: CASKSSGEGGETQYF. The CDR3 DNA follows: TGTGCCAGCAAGTCAAGCGGGGAGGGGGGAGAGACCCAGTACTTC.

The CDR3 loop is CASSTTSGSTDTQYF. CDR3 coding DNA: TGTGCCAGTAGTACCACTAGCGGTAGCACAGATACGCAGTATTTT. The chain has TRBV19 and TRBJ2-3; 8 bases agree with TRBD2. This CDR3 is 15 amino acids long. Germline-derived CDR1 and CDR2 are LNHDA and SQIVND (reference sequence). Germline trimming cut 4 bases from V and 0 bases from J; bases unmatched to any gene: 3.

V gene TRBV4-3 combines with J gene TRBJ1-6; perhaps TRBD1 as D (5 bases). The CDR3 consists of 16 residues. With 0 bases removed from V and 9 bases from J, the gap between germline ends came to 15 bases. Germline values: CDR1 LGHNA, CDR2 YSLEER. The CDR3 DNA is TGCGCCAGCAGCCAAGATCAGGAGGGGTTGTTTTCACCCCTCCACTTT. The encoded protein is CASSQDQEGLFSPLHF.